A single T cell receptor beta chain is shown here with its context. The antigen is not known. The data were obtained in a study of cytomegalovirus exposure and HLA in healthy donors. Findings and limits, study-wide: Overall, under 200 TCR beta chains were annotated as cytomegalovirus-associated.

Germline V gene data show CDR1 as SGHAT and CDR2 as FQDESV (reference sequence). The V end was cut by 2 bases, the J end by 2 bases, with 12 bases between. The CDR3 is 15 amino acids. It was with 60 Vbeta and 13 Jbeta primers that the PCR ran. Only in-frame clones appear in the TCRdb table, and some are missing; sequencing was by immunoSEQ multiplex PCR. This sample yields about 150,000 clones, of which 77% are seen a single time; about 4% belongs to the top ten. The V call is TRBV11-1, the J call TRBJ2-5; no firm D call. This TCR derives from a male donor in good health and CMV-seronegative. The source material was PBMCs. CDR3 nucleotides: TGTGCCAGCAGCTTATCTGACGGAGATCAAGAGACCCAGTACTTC. It yields the protein CASSLSDGDQETQYF.